The text below deals with one TCR beta chain. This sample was included in a study of blood T cell repertoires in COVID-19. Across the whole study: The analysed material was cDNA or gDNA that came from T cells, B-cell-depleted T cells, or PBMCs.

Germline CDR1 reads SQVTM; CDR2 reads ANQGSEA. The trim removed 4 bases at V and 8 bases at J, leaving 17 bases unmatched. This CDR3 contains 16 residues. Produced via immunoSEQ multiplex PCR; TCRdb's table is partial and in-frame only. The table includes approximately 90,000 clones, approximately 88% detected once. The material sequenced was peripheral blood. This clonotype was sampled from a woman aged 80 or over with active or convalescent COVID-19. V gene TRBV29-1 combines with J gene TRBJ2-1; 7 bases are shared with TRBD2. Here the CDR3 DNA reads TGCAGCGTTGCGGGGAGGGGCGCGGGGGTCATACATGAGCAGTTCTTC. Translation gives CSVAGRGAGVIHEQFF.